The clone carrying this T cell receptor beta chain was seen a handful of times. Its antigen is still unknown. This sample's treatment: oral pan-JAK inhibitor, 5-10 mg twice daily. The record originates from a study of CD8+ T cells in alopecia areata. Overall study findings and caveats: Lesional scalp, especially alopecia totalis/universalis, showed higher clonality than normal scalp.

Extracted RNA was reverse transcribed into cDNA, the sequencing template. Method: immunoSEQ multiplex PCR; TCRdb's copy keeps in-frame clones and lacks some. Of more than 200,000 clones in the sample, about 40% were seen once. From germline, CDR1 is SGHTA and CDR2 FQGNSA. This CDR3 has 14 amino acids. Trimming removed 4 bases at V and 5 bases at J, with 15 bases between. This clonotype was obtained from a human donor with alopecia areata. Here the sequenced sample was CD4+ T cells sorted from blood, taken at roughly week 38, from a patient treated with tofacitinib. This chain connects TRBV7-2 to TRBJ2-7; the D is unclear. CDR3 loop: CASSSGRLRDEQYF. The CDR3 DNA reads TGTGCCAGCAGCTCCGGACGGCTTCGGGACGAGCAGTACTTC.